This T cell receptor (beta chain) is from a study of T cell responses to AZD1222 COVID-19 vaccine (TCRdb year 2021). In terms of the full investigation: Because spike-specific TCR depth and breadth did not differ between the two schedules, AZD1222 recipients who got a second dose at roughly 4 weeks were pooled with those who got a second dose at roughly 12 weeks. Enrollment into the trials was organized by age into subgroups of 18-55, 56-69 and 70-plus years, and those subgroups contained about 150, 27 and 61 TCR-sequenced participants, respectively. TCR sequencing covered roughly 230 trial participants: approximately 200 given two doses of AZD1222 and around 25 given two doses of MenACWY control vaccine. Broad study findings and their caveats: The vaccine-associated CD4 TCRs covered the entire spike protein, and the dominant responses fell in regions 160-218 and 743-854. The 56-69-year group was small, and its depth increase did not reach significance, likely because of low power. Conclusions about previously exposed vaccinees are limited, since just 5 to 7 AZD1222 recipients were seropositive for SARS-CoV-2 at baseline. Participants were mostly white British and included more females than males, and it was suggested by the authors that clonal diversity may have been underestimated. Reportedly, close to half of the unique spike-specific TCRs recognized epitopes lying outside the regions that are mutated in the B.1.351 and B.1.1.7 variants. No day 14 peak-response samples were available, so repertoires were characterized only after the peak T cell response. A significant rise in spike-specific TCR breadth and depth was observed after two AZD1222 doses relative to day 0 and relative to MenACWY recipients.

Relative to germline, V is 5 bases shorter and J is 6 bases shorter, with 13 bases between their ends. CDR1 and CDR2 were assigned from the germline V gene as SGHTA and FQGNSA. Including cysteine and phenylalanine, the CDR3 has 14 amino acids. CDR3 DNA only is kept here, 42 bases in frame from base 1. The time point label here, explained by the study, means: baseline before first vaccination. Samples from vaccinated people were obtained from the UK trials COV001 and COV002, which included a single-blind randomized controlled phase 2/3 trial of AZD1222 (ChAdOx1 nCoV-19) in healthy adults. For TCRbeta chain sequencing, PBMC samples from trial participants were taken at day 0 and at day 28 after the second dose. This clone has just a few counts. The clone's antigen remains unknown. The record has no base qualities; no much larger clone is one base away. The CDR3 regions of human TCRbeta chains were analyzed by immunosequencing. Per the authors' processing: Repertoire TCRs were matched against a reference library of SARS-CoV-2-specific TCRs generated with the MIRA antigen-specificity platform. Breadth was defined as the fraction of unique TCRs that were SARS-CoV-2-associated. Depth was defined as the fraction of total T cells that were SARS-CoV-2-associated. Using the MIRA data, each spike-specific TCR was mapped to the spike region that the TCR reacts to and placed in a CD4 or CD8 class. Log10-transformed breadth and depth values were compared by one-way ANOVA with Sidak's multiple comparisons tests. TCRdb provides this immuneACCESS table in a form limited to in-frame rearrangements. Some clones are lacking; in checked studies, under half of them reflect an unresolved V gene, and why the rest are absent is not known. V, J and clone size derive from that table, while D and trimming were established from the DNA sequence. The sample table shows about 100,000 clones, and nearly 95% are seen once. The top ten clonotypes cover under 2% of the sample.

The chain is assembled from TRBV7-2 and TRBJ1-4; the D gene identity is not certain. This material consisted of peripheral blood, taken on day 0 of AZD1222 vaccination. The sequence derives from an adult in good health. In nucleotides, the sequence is TGTGCCAGCAGCGTGGGTGGCACTGATGAAAAACTGTTTTTT. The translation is CASSVGGTDEKLFF. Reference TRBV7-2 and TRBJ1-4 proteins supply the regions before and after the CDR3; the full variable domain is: GAGVSQSPSNKVTEKGKDVELRCDPISGHTALYWYRQSLGQGLEFLIYFQGNSAPDKSGLPSDRFSAERTGGSVSTLTIQRTQQEDSAVYLCASSVGGTDEKLFFGSGTQLSVL.